These 8 T cell receptor beta chains came from one sample sequenced in a study of cytomegalovirus exposure and HLA in healthy donors. TCRdb's copy holds only in-frame clones and misses some; the assay was immunoSEQ multiplex PCR. Of some 110,000 clones listed, 80% to 90% are singletons. Sequencing was performed on PBMCs. The receptors stem from a man aged 18 to 30 in good health and CMV-seropositive.

This sequence joins TRBV25-1 and TRBJ2-5; possible D gene TRBD1, 6 bases. The J call may be in error: the DNA end matches TRBJ2-7 better. This CDR3 has 13 residues. Germline loops: CDR1 MGHDK, CDR2 SYGVNS. The CDR3 DNA follows: TGTGCCAGCAGAGACAGGATATCCTACGAGCAGTACTTC. The encoded protein is CASRDRISYEQYF.

This clone was seen only once. V and J are TRBV30 and TRBJ1-4; D is possibly TRBD1 (5 bases). Germline values: CDR1 GTSNPN, CDR2 SVGIG (reference sequence). The CDR3 totals 13 residues. V was trimmed by 0 bases and J by 4 bases, leaving 6 bases between them. The CDR3 spells CAWSVQGNEKLFF. The CDR3 DNA sequence: TGTGCCTGGAGTGTCCAGGGTAATGAAAAACTGTTTTTT.

CDR3 sequence (DNA): TGCGCCAGCAGCCGCCGACATTCGGGGGGGGTCACAGATACGCAGTATTTT. This codes for CASSRRHSGGVTDTQYF. The rearrangement joins TRBV4-1 to TRBJ2-3, with 8 bases aligning to TRBD2. CDR1 and CDR2 from the germline V gene are MGHRA and YSYEKL. J gave up 2 bases and V 4 bases, and 11 bases lay outside the gene matches. This CDR3 is 17 amino acids long.

This sequence joins TRBV27 and TRBJ2-5; TRBD1 matches at 9 bases. Per the germline V gene, CDR1 is MNHEY and CDR2 is SMNVEV (reference sequence). Trimming took 6 bases from V and 5 from J; bases not matched to a gene: 7. There are 14 residues in the CDR3. The CDR3 region has the DNA TGTGCCAGCAGACAAACAGGGGGCGGGGAGACCCAGTACTTC. It specifies CASRQTGGGETQYF.

A few counts support this clone. The chain couples TRBV10-3 to TRBJ1-2; D is perhaps TRBD1 (6 bases). This CDR3 is 13 amino acids long. The ends were cut back, 9 bases at V and 2 bases at J, with 13 bases in the middle. CDR1 is ENHRY, CDR2 SYGVKD, per germline. CDR3 region: CAIQGPPNYGYTF. CDR3 DNA sequence: TGTGCCATACAGGGACCCCCGAACTATGGCTACACCTTC.

This clone was detected once. The chain uses TRBV7-8 and TRBJ2-3, with TRBD2 matching over 8 bases. With 3 bases clipped from V and 4 bases from J, the junction kept 6 bases outside the gene matches. Germline V gene sequence: CDR1 SGHVS, CDR2 FQNEAQ. The CDR3 totals 15 residues. CDR3 in amino acids: CASSLTAGVPDTQYF. As DNA, the CDR3 is TGTGCCAGCAGCTTGACAGCGGGGGTTCCAGATACGCAGTATTTT.

The chain uses TRBV18 and TRBJ2-1, with a weak D call TRBD2 (7 bases). Germline V CDR1 and CDR2: KGHSH, LQKENI. The CDR3 has 14 amino acids. The V gene lost 6 bases and the J gene lost 5 bases, with 14 bases spanning the gap. The CDR3 is CASSRGGDNNEQFF. The CDR3 coding sequence is TGTGCCAGCTCCAGAGGGGGGGACAACAATGAGCAGTTCTTC.

V is TRBV7-9 and J is TRBJ1-3, with 8 bases lining up with TRBD1. Per the germline V gene, CDR1 is SEHNR and CDR2 is FQNEAQ (reference sequence). CDR3 length equals 15 residues. The V gene end was trimmed by 2 bases and the J gene end by 9 bases; junction bases not matched to a gene: 9. CDR3 protein: CASSLPGQAASTIYF. The CDR3 coding sequence is TGTGCCAGCAGCTTACCGGGACAGGCGGCCTCCACCATATATTTT.